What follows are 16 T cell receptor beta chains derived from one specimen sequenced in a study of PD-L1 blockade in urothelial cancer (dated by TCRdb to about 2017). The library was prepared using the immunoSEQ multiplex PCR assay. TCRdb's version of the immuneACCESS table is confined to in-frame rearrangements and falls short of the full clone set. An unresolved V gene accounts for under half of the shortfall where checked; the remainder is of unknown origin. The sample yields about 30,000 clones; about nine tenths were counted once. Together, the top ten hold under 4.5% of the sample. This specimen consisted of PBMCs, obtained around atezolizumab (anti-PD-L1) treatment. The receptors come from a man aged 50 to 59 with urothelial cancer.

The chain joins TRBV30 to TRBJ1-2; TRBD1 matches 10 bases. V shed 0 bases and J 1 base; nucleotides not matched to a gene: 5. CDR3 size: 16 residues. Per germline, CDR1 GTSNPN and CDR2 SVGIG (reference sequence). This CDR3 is CAWSVHGDRGNYGYTF. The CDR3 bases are TGTGCCTGGAGTGTACACGGGGACAGGGGTAACTATGGCTACACCTTC.

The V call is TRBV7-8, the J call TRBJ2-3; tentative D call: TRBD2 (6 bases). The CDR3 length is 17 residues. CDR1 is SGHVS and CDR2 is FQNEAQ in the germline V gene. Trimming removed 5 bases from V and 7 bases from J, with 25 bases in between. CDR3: CASSPQSGTLRRNTQYF. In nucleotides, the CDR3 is TGTGCCAGCAGCCCTCAATCCGGGACTCTGCGCAGAAATACGCAGTATTTT. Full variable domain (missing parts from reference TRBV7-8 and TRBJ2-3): GAGVSQSPRYKVAKRGQDVALRCDPISGHVSLFWYQQALGQGPEFLTYFQNEAQLDKSGLPSDRFFAERPEGSVSTLKIQRTQQEDSAVYLCASSPQSGTLRRNTQYFGPGTRLTVL.

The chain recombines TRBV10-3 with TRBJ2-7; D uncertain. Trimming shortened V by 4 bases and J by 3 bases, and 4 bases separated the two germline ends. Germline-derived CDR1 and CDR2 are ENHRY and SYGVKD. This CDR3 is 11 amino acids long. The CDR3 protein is CAISANYEQYF. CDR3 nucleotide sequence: TGTGCCATCAGTGCCAACTACGAGCAGTACTTC.

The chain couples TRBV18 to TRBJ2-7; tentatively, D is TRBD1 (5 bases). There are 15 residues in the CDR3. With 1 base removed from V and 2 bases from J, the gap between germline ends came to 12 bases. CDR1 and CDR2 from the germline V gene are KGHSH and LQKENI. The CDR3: CASSPLNRPTYEQYF. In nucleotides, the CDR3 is TGTGCCAGCTCACCACTAAACAGGCCAACCTACGAGCAGTACTTC. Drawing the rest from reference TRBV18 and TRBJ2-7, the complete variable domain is NAGVMQNPRHLVRRRGQEARLRCSPMKGHSHVYWYRQLPEEGLKFMVYLQKENIIDESGMPKERFSAEFPKEGPSILRIQQVVRGDSAAYFCASSPLNRPTYEQYFGPGTRLTVT.

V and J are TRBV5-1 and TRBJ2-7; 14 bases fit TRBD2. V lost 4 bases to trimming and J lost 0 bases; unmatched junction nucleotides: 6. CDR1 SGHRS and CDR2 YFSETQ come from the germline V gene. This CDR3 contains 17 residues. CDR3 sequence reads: CASSPGLAGGPSYEQYF. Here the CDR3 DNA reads TGCGCCAGCAGCCCCGGACTAGCGGGAGGCCCCTCCTACGAGCAGTACTTC.

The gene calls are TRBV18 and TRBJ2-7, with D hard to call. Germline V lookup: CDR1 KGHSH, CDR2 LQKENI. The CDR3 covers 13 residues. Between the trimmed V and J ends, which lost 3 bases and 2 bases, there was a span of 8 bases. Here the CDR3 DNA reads TGTGCCAGCTCACCCGACTTCACCTACGAGCAGTACTTC. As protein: CASSPDFTYEQYF.

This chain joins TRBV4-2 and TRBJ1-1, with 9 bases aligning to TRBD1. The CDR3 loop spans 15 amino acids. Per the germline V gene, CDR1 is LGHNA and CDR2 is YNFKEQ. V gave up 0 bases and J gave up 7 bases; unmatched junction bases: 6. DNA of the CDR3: TGTGCCAGCAGCCAAGAGCGGGACAGGGCCAGTGAAGCTTTCTTT. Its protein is CASSQERDRASEAFF.

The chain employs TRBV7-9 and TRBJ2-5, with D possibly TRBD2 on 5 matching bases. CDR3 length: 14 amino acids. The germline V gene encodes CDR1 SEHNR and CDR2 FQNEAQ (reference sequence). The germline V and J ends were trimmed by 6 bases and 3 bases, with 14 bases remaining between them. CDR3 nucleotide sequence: TGTGCCAGCAGATGGAGGTCCGGGGAAGAGACCCAGTACTTC. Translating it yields CASRWRSGEETQYF. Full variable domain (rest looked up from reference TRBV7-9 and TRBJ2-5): DTGVSQNPRHKITKRGQNVTFRCDPISEHNRLYWYRQTLGQGPEFLTYFQNEAQLEKSRLLSDRFSAERPKGSFSTLEIQRTEQGDSAMYLCASRWRSGEETQYFGPGTRLLVL.

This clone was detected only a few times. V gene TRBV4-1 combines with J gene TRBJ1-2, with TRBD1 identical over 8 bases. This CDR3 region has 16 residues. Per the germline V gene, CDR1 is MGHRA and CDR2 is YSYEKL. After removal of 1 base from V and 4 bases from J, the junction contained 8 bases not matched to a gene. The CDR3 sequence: CASSQGSDRVTYGYTF. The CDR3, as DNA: TGCGCCAGCAGCCAAGGGTCGGACAGGGTAACCTATGGCTACACCTTC.

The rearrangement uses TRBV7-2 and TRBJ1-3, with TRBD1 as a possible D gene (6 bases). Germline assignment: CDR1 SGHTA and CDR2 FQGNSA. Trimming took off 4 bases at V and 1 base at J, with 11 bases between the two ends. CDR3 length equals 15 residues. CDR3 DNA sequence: TGTGCCAGCAGCTCGGACAGTCTTTCTGGAAACACCATATATTTT. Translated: CASSSDSLSGNTIYF.

The CDR3 sequence: CASSPGTVDQETQYF. The CDR3 nucleotides are TGCGCCAGCAGCCCCGGTACGGTAGACCAAGAGACCCAGTACTTC. The gene calls are TRBV10-1 and TRBJ2-5; no reliable D call. This CDR3 comprises 15 residues. V lost 6 bases, J lost 0 bases, and 14 bases lay in between. The V gene's germline CDR1 is WNHNN and CDR2 SYGVQD (reference sequence).

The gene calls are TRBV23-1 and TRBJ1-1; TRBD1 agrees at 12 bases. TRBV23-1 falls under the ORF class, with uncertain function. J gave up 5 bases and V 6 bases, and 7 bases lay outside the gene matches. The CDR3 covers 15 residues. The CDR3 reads CASRRRDRGLTEAFF. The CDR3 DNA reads TGCGCCAGCAGGAGAAGGGACAGGGGGCTTACTGAAGCTTTCTTT.

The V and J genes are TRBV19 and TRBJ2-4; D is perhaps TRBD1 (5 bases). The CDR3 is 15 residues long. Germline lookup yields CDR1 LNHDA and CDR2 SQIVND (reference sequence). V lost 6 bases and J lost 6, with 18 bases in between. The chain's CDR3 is CASSYTWQGLNIQYF. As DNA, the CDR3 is TGTGCCAGTAGCTATACCTGGCAGGGTTTAAACATTCAGTACTTC.

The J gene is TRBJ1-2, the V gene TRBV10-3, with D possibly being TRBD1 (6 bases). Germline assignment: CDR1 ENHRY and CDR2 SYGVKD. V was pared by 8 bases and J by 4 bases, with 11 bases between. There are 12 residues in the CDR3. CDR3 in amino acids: CAIGGIGYGYTF. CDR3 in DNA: TGTGCCATCGGGGGCATTGGCTATGGCTACACCTTC.

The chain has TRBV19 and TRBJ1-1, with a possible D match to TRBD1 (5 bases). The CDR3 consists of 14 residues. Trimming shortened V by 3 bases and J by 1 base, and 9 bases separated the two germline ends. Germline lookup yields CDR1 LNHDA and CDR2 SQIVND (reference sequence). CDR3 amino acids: CASSILGGNTEAFF. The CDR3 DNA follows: TGTGCCAGTAGTATCCTGGGGGGGAACACTGAAGCTTTCTTT.

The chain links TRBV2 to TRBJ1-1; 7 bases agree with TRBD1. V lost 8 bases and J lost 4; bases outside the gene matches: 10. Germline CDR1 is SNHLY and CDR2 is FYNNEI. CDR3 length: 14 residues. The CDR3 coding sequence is TGTGCCAGCGGGTTTACAGGGGTCGGCACTGAAGCTTTCTTT. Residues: CASGFTGVGTEAFF.